Each of the 3 T cell receptor beta chains below was sequenced from the same sample in a study of human T cells and chemical hapten exposure. Time point of the sample: patch test 1, 2 weeks after DPC sensitization. Stated treatment: therapeutic diphenylcyclopropenone sensitization with weekly scalp DPC. Blood, whole and unfractionated, served as the source for total RNA extraction. TCRdb passed the RACE reads through MiXCR, listing each CDR3 protein once. The sample carries 39,000 or so distinct CDR3 sequences, just under 4% recorded once. Material: whole blood, obtained in connection with sensitization to the hapten diphenylcyclopropenone (DPC). Receptor source: a man aged 45 to 65 with alopecia areata. Some clones in this sample may be carry-over from other donors' samples.

This clonotype was observed at least ten times. This sequence joins TRBV5-1 and TRBJ2-1, with 10 bases lining up with TRBD2. The CDR3 spans 15 residues. V shed 4 bases, J shed 2 bases, and the junction held 3 bases outside the gene matches. Per the germline V gene, CDR1 is SGHRS and CDR2 is YFSETQ. In DNA form, the CDR3 reads TGCGCCAGCAGCCGGACTAGCGGAACCTACAATGAGCAGTTCTTC. Translated, it gives CASSRTSGTYNEQFF.

The chain recombines TRBV9 with TRBJ2-2; D may be TRBD2 (5 bases). The CDR3 runs to 14 residues. Germline values: CDR1 SGDLS, CDR2 YYNGEE. V lost 0 bases and J lost 3, with 6 bases in between. CDR3 nucleotides: TGTGCCAGCAGCGTAGGGGGAGACACCGGGGAGCTGTTTTTT. It codes for CASSVGGDTGELFF.

The chain's CDR3 is CAWSVRQVLSYEQYF. In DNA form, the CDR3 reads TGTGCCTGGAGTGTACGACAGGTACTCTCCTACGAGCAGTACTTC. The chain carries TRBV30 and TRBJ2-7; D possibly corresponds to TRBD1 (6 bases). Per the germline V gene, CDR1 is GTSNPN and CDR2 is SVGIG (reference sequence). This CDR3 is built from 15 residues. Between the trimmed V and J ends, which lost 0 bases and 0 bases, there was a span of 12 bases.